The 21 T cell receptor beta chains below come from one sample, sequenced in a study of naive and memory T cell subsets. The beta constant-region primer was an equimolar mix of two oligonucleotides covering TRBC1 and TRBC2. Ligated cDNA was amplified by four rounds of PCR with nested alpha and beta constant-region primers and SP2. One entry per CDR3 protein results from TCRdb running MiXCR on the UMI-ligation and nested PCR reads. The sample has 85,000 or so distinct CDR3 sequences; approximately 9.2% are singletons. The sample comprised naive CD8+ T cells from blood. All receptors derive from a human donor in good health.

The sample holds many counts of this clonotype. The V and J genes are TRBV11-3 and TRBJ2-1, with D tentatively TRBD2 (6 bases). The CDR3 has 15 amino acids. Germline V CDR1 and CDR2: SGHNT, YENEEA. With 4 bases removed from V and 5 bases from J, the gap between germline ends came to 15 bases. The CDR3 DNA follows: TGTGCCAGCAGCTCTACAATAGCGGATCACAATGAGCAGTTCTTC. It codes for CASSSTIADHNEQFF.

The chain couples TRBV4-2 to TRBJ2-7, with 7 bases matching TRBD2. With 1 base clipped from V and 7 bases from J, the junction kept 1 base outside the gene matches. CDR1 LGHNA and CDR2 YNFKEQ come from the germline V gene. There are 12 residues in the CDR3. CDR3 sequence (DNA): TGTGCCAGCAGCCAAGCGGGGGGTGAGCAGTACTTC. This encodes CASSQAGGEQYF.

The chain joins TRBV6-5 to TRBJ2-1; TRBD2 matches at 14 bases. Germline loops: CDR1 MNHEY, CDR2 SVGAGI. The CDR3 spans 15 residues. The V and J ends lost 5 bases and 8 bases, in that order; junction bases with no gene match: 5. CDR3 bases: TGTGCCAGCAGTCGGACTAGCGGGAGGATAGATGAGCAGTTCTTC. This translates into CASSRTSGRIDEQFF.

This clonotype was seen a few times. The chain has TRBV6-2 or TRBV6-3 and TRBJ2-6; D may be TRBD1 (5 bases). This CDR3 is 16 amino acids long. With 7 bases removed from V and 0 bases from J, the gap between germline ends came to 13 bases. Per the germline V gene, CDR1 is MNHEY and CDR2 is SVGEGT. Here the CDR3 reads CASTSWGHSGANVLTF. The CDR3 DNA follows: TGTGCCAGCACTTCGTGGGGCCACTCTGGGGCCAACGTCCTGACTTTC.

In its sample, this clonotype was seen many times. The chain carries TRBV7-9 and TRBJ2-5, with D tentatively TRBD1 (5 bases). CDR1 is SEHNR and CDR2 is FQNEAQ in the germline V gene (reference sequence). The CDR3 extends over 15 amino acids. Trimming removed 1 base at V and 1 base at J, with 10 bases between. The DNA for the CDR3 is TGTGCCAGCAGCTTAGTTGCAGGGATCCAAGAGACCCAGTACTTC. Encoded protein: CASSLVAGIQETQYF.

The chain has TRBV7-8 and TRBJ2-5, with TRBD1 as a possible D gene (5 bases). V was shortened by 7 bases and J by 0 bases, with 12 bases between the two germline ends. From germline, CDR1 is SGHVS and CDR2 FQNEAQ. This CDR3 region has 14 residues. CDR3 in DNA: TGTGCCAGCAACCTAAGGGGTTACCAAGAGACCCAGTACTTC. Encoded protein: CASNLRGYQETQYF.

This clonotype was seen ten or more times. The V gene is TRBV4-3, the J gene TRBJ2-5; D uncertain. The CDR3 has 14 amino acids. Germline V gene lookup returns CDR1 LGHNA and CDR2 YSLEER. Trimming removed 0 bases from V and 5 bases from J, with 10 bases in between. The CDR3 nucleotides are TGCGCCAGCAGCCAAGAAAGAGTTGGTGAGACCCAGTACTTC. It translates to CASSQERVGETQYF.

This clonotype has just a few counts. This chain uses TRBV13 with TRBJ2-5; 8 bases agree with TRBD2. Germline V CDR1 and CDR2: PRHDT, FYEKMQ (reference sequence). The J segment lost 7 bases and the V segment lost 4 bases, leaving 5 bases of the junction unmatched. There are 13 residues in the CDR3. Here the CDR3 reads CASSSTSVGTQYF. CDR3 nucleotides: TGTGCCAGCAGCTCGACTAGCGTGGGGACCCAGTACTTC. Combining the CDR3 with reference TRBV13 and TRBJ2-5 gives the whole variable domain AAGVIQSPRHLIKEKRETATLKCYPIPRHDTVYWYQQGPGQDPQFLISFYEKMQSDKGSIPDRFSAQQFSDYHSELNMSSLELGDSALYFCASSSTSVGTQYFGPGTRLLVL.

The chain employs TRBV30 and TRBJ2-3; no definite D call. Germline CDR1 is GTSNPN and CDR2 is SVGIG (reference sequence). The V end was cut by 2 bases, the J end by 5 bases, with 5 bases between. This CDR3 has 11 amino acids. CDR3 sequence: CAWSQVDTQYF. As DNA, the CDR3 is TGTGCCTGGAGTCAGGTAGATACGCAGTATTTT.

This rearrangement joins TRBV4-1 to TRBJ2-7; 10 bases are a match to TRBD1. V lost 4 bases to trimming and J lost 0 bases; unmatched junction nucleotides: 15. The CDR3 has 19 amino acids. The V gene's germline CDR1 is MGHRA and CDR2 YSYEKL. The CDR3 DNA follows: TGCGCCAGCAGCCTACATGTCCCGGGACAGGGGCGAAGCTCCTACGAGCAGTACTTC. As protein: CASSLHVPGQGRSSYEQYF.

This clonotype was seen more than once but under ten times. This chain uses TRBV20-1 with TRBJ2-5; D possibly corresponds to TRBD1 (5 bases). V dropped 6 bases and J dropped 1 base, with 15 bases sitting between them. Germline loops: CDR1 DFQATT, CDR2 SNEGSKA (reference sequence). The CDR3 covers 14 residues. CDR3 bases: TGCAGTGCGGACAAGACGGACGGCCAAGAGACCCAGTACTTC. Residues: CSADKTDGQETQYF.

The genes are TRBV27 and TRBJ2-1; 7 bases agree with TRBD1. Germline CDR1 reads MNHEY; CDR2 reads SMNVEV (reference sequence). CDR3 size: 17 residues. The V segment lost 0 bases and the J segment 5 bases; nucleotides outside the gene matches: 10. CDR3 sequence: CASSLSSSDRAHNEQFF. In DNA, the CDR3 is TGTGCCAGCAGTTTATCGTCCTCAGACAGGGCCCACAATGAGCAGTTCTTC.

This clonotype was recorded at least ten times. This chain joins TRBV7-9 and TRBJ2-1; 7 bases are shared with TRBD2. Germline assignment: CDR1 SEHNR and CDR2 FQNEAQ (reference sequence). The CDR3 has 15 amino acids. J lost 8 bases, V lost 2 bases, and 9 bases had no gene match. DNA for the CDR3: TGTGCCAGCAGCTTATACCTGCTAGCGGATGATGAGCAGTTCTTC. Amino acid sequence: CASSLYLLADDEQFF.

The J gene is TRBJ2-3, the V gene TRBV25-1; D unresolved. Trimming pared 3 bases from V and 1 base from J, leaving 11 bases between. Germline lookup yields CDR1 MGHDK and CDR2 SYGVNS. CDR3 length: 15 amino acids. The CDR3 here is CASSDAFTGTDTQYF. For the CDR3, the DNA is TGTGCCAGCAGTGATGCATTTACTGGCACAGATACGCAGTATTTT.

This clonotype was recorded a few times. The J gene is TRBJ2-5, the V gene TRBV13; D may be TRBD1 (6 bases). Trimming cost V 5 bases and J 1 base, with 14 bases left between them. There are 15 residues in the CDR3. CDR1 and CDR2 from the germline V gene are PRHDT and FYEKMQ (reference sequence). CDR3 sequence reads: CASSEPGQFQETQYF. CDR3 DNA sequence: TGTGCCAGCAGCGAACCCGGACAGTTCCAAGAGACCCAGTACTTC.

This clonotype has more than one count but fewer than ten. The chain joins TRBV9 to TRBJ2-1, with a weak D call TRBD1 (6 bases). This CDR3 contains 15 residues. Germline lookup yields CDR1 SGDLS and CDR2 YYNGEE. Trimming left V 4 bases short and J 7 bases short, with 18 bases between. CDR3 nucleotide sequence: TGTGCCAGCAGCCTCCTAGGGGGTGTCGGTAATGAGCAGTTCTTC. It translates to CASSLLGGVGNEQFF.

Written as DNA, the CDR3 is TGCAGTGCTAGAGATGAGACTAGCGGTACCTACGAGCAGTACTTC. Amino acid sequence: CSARDETSGTYEQYF. This chain connects TRBV20-1 to TRBJ2-7, with 9 bases that match TRBD2. Germline V gives CDR1 DFQATT, CDR2 SNEGSKA (reference sequence). There are 15 residues in the CDR3. V gave up 0 bases and J gave up 2 bases; unmatched junction bases: 5.

The chain employs TRBV11-2 and TRBJ2-1; D is uncertain. Germline CDR1 reads SGHAT; CDR2 reads FQNNGV. The CDR3 length is 16 residues. V dropped 7 bases and J dropped 0 bases, with 16 bases sitting between them. The CDR3 sequence: CASTLRGPSSYNEQFF. In DNA form, the CDR3 reads TGTGCCAGCACCCTCCGAGGCCCAAGCTCCTACAATGAGCAGTTCTTC.

This clonotype has at least ten counts. The chain is built from TRBV6-5 and TRBJ1-1; D is undetermined. The germline V and J ends were trimmed by 2 bases and 1 base, with 8 bases remaining between them. Germline CDR1 MNHEY, CDR2 SVGAGI. The CDR3 sequence is 14 residues long. The CDR3 coding sequence is TGTGCCAGCAGTTACGGGGTACAGAACACTGAAGCTTTCTTT. This sequence encodes CASSYGVQNTEAFF.

This clonotype was detected ten times or more. The chain links TRBV10-2 to TRBJ2-3; 12 positions agree with TRBD2. Germline V gives CDR1 WSHSY, CDR2 SAAADI. V lost 5 bases, J lost 0 bases, and 3 bases stayed unmatched. The CDR3 loop spans 16 amino acids. As DNA, the CDR3 is TGCGCCAGCAGTCCTGGGACTAGCGGGAGCACAGATACGCAGTATTTT. It is translated as CASSPGTSGSTDTQYF.

The rearrangement joins TRBV2 to TRBJ2-4; D might be TRBD1 or TRBD2, each matching 7 bases. Trimming took off 3 bases at V and 3 bases at J, with 15 bases between the two ends. The CDR3 consists of 16 residues. Germline values: CDR1 SNHLY, CDR2 FYNNEI. CDR3 sequence reads: CASSEATGRDKNIQYF. In nucleotides, the CDR3 is TGTGCCAGCAGTGAGGCGACAGGGAGGGACAAAAACATTCAGTACTTC.